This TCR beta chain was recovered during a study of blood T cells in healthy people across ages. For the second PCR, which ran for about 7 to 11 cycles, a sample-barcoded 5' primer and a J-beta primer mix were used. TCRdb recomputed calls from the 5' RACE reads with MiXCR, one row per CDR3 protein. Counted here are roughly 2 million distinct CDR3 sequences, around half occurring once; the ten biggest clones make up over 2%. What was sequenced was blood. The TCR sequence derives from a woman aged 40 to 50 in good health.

DNA for the CDR3: TGTGCCAGCAGCCGACAGGGACCCACCTACGAGGACTCCTACGAGCAGTACTTC. Its translation is CASSRQGPTYEDSYEQYF. This rearrangement joins TRBV5-8 to TRBJ2-7; the match to TRBD1 covers 7 bases. The CDR3 loop spans 18 amino acids. V gave up 4 bases and J gave up 0 bases; unmatched junction bases: 16. The germline V gene encodes CDR1 SGHTS and CDR2 YDEGEE. The variable domain in full, with the rest retrieved from reference TRBV5-8 and TRBJ2-7, is EAGVTQSPTHLIKTRGQQATLRCSPISGHTSVYWYQQALGLGLQFLLWYDEGEERNRGNFPPRFSGRQFPNYSSELNVNALELEDSALYLCASSRQGPTYEDSYEQYFGPGTRLTVT.